The 26 T cell receptor beta chains given below trace back to one sample, sequenced in a study of T cells in Graves' hyperthyroidism and ophthalmopathy. Researchers amplified the TCR beta CDR3 regions from RNA transcripts. A first-round RT-PCR of the TCR CDR3 used the HTBI primer set. MiXCR was run by TCRdb on the multiplex PCR reads, yielding one entry per CDR3 protein. The table includes some 510,000 distinct CDR3 sequences, 40% to 55% detected once. Sample: peripheral blood or thyroid tissue (not recorded which). These receptors all stem from a woman in her late teens or twenties with Graves' hyperthyroidism.

This clonotype was seen only once. This chain joins TRBV29-1 and TRBJ1-2; maybe TRBD1 (6 bases). This CDR3 region has 12 residues. The V and J ends lost 4 bases and 5 bases respectively, with 11 bases between them. Germline V gene sequence: CDR1 SQVTM, CDR2 ANQGSEA. CDR3 sequence (DNA): TGCAGCGTTGTAGGGGACAAGTATGGCTACACCTTC. Translation gives CSVVGDKYGYTF.

This clonotype was counted many times. J is TRBJ2-7 and V is TRBV24-1, with D possibly TRBD1 on 6 matching bases. The V end lost 9 bases, the J end lost 3 bases, and 14 bases lay between the germline ends. The CDR3 is made up of 13 amino acids. Germline V gene sequence: CDR1 KGHDR, CDR2 SFDVKD. The CDR3 nucleotides are TGTGCCACCCAGCCGGACAGTAACTACGAGCAGTACTTC. Its translation is CATQPDSNYEQYF.

This chain uses TRBV19 with TRBJ1-5; D is unclear. Per germline, CDR1 LNHDA and CDR2 SQIVND (reference sequence). This CDR3 has 13 residues. The ends were cut back, 5 bases at V and 5 bases at J, with 10 bases in the middle. The DNA of the CDR3 is TGTGCCAGTAGTGATGACATTCATCAGCCCCAGCATTTT. It specifies CASSDDIHQPQHF.

This clonotype has at least ten counts. The V and J genes are TRBV7-2 and TRBJ1-2; D is unresolved. Trimming took off 3 bases at V and 7 bases at J, with 3 bases between the two ends. The CDR3 contains 10 residues. The V gene's germline CDR1 is SGHTA and CDR2 FQGNSA. The CDR3 bases are TGTGCCAGCAGCTTTCGTGGCTACACCTTC. This codes for CASSFRGYTF.

The sample holds a few counts of this clonotype. The conserved final phenylalanine or tryptophan is absent from the CDR3, which likely points to a read error. V gene TRBV7-8 combines with J gene TRBJ1-1; TRBD1 might be the D (5 bases). The CDR3 is 14 residues long. CDR1 is SGHVS, CDR2 FQNEAQ, per germline. The V and J ends lost 5 bases and 4 bases respectively, with 14 bases between them. The DNA for the CDR3 is TGTGCCAGCAGCAAGACAGTCATGAGCACTGAAGCTTTCCTT. Translated: CASSKTVMSTEAFL.

The chain carries TRBV2 and TRBJ2-2; no definite D call. V lost 4 bases, J lost 7 bases, and 10 bases lay in between. Looked up from germline, CDR1 is SNHLY and CDR2 is FYNNEI. The CDR3 contains 13 residues. CDR3 nucleotides: TGTGCCAGCAGTGGATGGACGATCGGGGAGCTGTTTTTT. This gives the protein CASSGWTIGELFF.

In nucleotides, the CDR3 is TGTGCCAGTAATCTAAGGAGGGCGCGTGGCAATCAGCCCCAGCATTTT. Protein product: CASNLRRARGNQPQHF. The V call is TRBV19, the J call TRBJ1-5; D gene uncertain. The germline gives CDR1 LNHDA, CDR2 SQIVND (reference sequence). This CDR3 has 16 amino acids. The V end lost 7 bases, the J end lost 2 bases, and 18 bases lay between the germline ends.

CDR3 nucleotide sequence: TGCAGTGTAAAGGATCTGAACACTGAAGCTTTCTTT. Its translation: CSVKDLNTEAFF. This rearrangement joins TRBV20-1 to TRBJ1-1; D gene unclear. V was shortened by 7 bases and J by 0 bases, with 9 bases between the two germline ends. Germline V gene sequence: CDR1 DFQATT, CDR2 SNEGSKA (reference sequence). The CDR3 totals 12 residues.

This sequence joins TRBV10-3 and TRBJ1-2; D not resolved. CDR3 length equals 15 residues. The V and J ends lost 10 bases and 6 bases respectively, with 24 bases between them. Germline V gives CDR1 ENHRY, CDR2 SYGVKD. CDR3 DNA sequence: TGTGCCAGCACCGAAAGAGCGGGAGGCGGAGATGGCTACACCTTC. Protein: CASTERAGGGDGYTF.

The chain joins TRBV7-6 to TRBJ2-7, with a possible D match to TRBD2 (6 bases). Per germline, CDR1 SGHVS and CDR2 FNYEAQ. V lost 5 bases, J lost 4 bases, and 15 bases lay in between. CDR3 length: 14 residues. The DNA for the CDR3 is TGTGCCAGCAGCCAAGTGCGGGACGTTTACGAGCAGTACTTC. Protein sequence: CASSQVRDVYEQYF.

This clonotype was observed at least ten times. This chain connects TRBV19 to TRBJ1-1; D is undetermined. The CDR3 contains 12 residues. V dropped 4 bases and J dropped 5 bases, with 8 bases sitting between them. Per germline, CDR1 LNHDA and CDR2 SQIVND (reference sequence). CDR3 bases: TGTGCCAGTAGTAGGAGGGAGACTGAAGCTTTCTTT. Translation: CASSRRETEAFF.

The rearrangement uses TRBV29-1 and TRBJ1-1, with TRBD1 identical over 7 bases. The CDR3 totals 12 residues. Looked up from germline, CDR1 is SQVTM and CDR2 is ANQGSEA. Unmatched junction bases numbered 6, after V lost 7 bases and J lost 4 bases. This CDR3 is CSEPTGSTEAFF. The CDR3 DNA reads as TGCAGCGAACCGACAGGGAGCACTGAAGCTTTCTTT.

Comments on this clonotype: This may be a read error, as it is one base from a much larger clone. This chain links TRBV29-1 with TRBJ2-7, with unresolved D. Germline assignment: CDR1 SQVTM and CDR2 ANQGSEA. The V end lost 3 bases, the J end lost 6 bases, and 15 bases lay between the germline ends. The CDR3 is 13 residues long. CDR3 bases: TGCAGCGTTGAGGACGGTGGTGGCTGCGAGCAGTACTTC. Its translation is CSVEDGGGCEQYF.

Of note for this clonotype: Just one base apart from a much larger clone, this may be a read error. This rearrangement joins TRBV7-9 to TRBJ1-1, with a weak D call TRBD1 (6 bases). This CDR3 is built from 14 residues. Trimming stripped 5 bases from V and 3 bases from J, with 13 bases between. The germline V gene encodes CDR1 SEHNR and CDR2 FQNEAQ (reference sequence). CDR3 coding DNA: TGTGCCAGCAGCCATCGGGACAAGGACACTGAAGCTTTCTTT. This gives the protein CASSHRDKDTEAFF.

This chain uses TRBV25-1 with TRBJ2-5; the match to TRBD2 covers 7 bases. This CDR3 region has 16 residues. Losses at the gene ends were 4 bases for V and 2 bases for J; bases not matched to a gene: 10. Germline V gives CDR1 MGHDK, CDR2 SYGVNS. CDR3 region: CASSASLAELQETQYF. CDR3 bases: TGTGCCAGCAGTGCTAGTCTAGCGGAGTTACAAGAGACCCAGTACTTC.

The V gene is TRBV7-9, the J gene TRBJ1-2, with 7 bases matching TRBD1. V lost 5 bases to trimming and J lost 0 bases; unmatched junction nucleotides: 9. CDR1 is SEHNR, CDR2 FQNEAQ, per germline (reference sequence). CDR3 length: 16 amino acids. The chain's CDR3 is CASSPDRAPANYGYTF. For the CDR3, the DNA is TGTGCCAGCAGCCCCGACAGGGCTCCGGCTAACTATGGCTACACCTTC.

The CDR3 loop reads CASSKGTGNTGELFF. The CDR3 DNA sequence: TGTGCCAGCAGTAAAGGGACAGGTAACACCGGGGAGCTGTTTTTT. This chain joins TRBV5-8 and TRBJ2-2, with TRBD1 matching 8 bases. This CDR3 comprises 15 residues. Germline V gene sequence: CDR1 SGHTS, CDR2 YDEGEE. With V trimmed by 5 bases and J by 2 bases, 5 bases remained unmatched. Using reference TRBV5-8 and TRBJ2-2 for the parts outside the CDR3, the full variable domain is EAGVTQSPTHLIKTRGQQATLRCSPISGHTSVYWYQQALGLGLQFLLWYDEGEERNRGNFPPRFSGRQFPNYSSELNVNALELEDSALYLCASSKGTGNTGELFFGEGSRLTVL.

This clonotype has more than one count but fewer than ten. A read error may produce the germline difference seen at one junction end. The chain has TRBV10-3 and TRBJ2-7, with D perhaps TRBD2 (5 bases). In germline, CDR1 is ENHRY, CDR2 SYGVKD. The CDR3 spans 13 residues. CDR3 DNA: TGTGCCAGCAGTCCAACTAGTTACTACGAGCAGTACTTC. Translated, it gives CASSPTSYYEQYF.

The chain has TRBV19 and TRBJ2-5; no firm D call. The germline V gene has CDR1 LNHDA and CDR2 SQIVND (reference sequence). The CDR3 is made up of 11 amino acids. V gave up 5 bases and J gave up 5 bases, with 6 bases separating them. As DNA, the CDR3 is TGTGCCAGTAGTCTATTCGAGACCCAGTACTTC. Translated, it gives CASSLFETQYF.

This clonotype was seen repeatedly, ten times or more. The chain is built from TRBV29-1 and TRBJ2-7; no definite D call. Per the germline V gene, CDR1 is SQVTM and CDR2 is ANQGSEA. This CDR3 has 12 amino acids. V was pared by 3 bases and J by 4 bases, with 10 bases between. CDR3 DNA: TGCAGCGTTGAGTTTGGGATTTACGAGCAGTACTTC. Encoded protein: CSVEFGIYEQYF.

V and J are TRBV13 and TRBJ1-2; no firm D call. There are 12 residues in the CDR3. V was clipped by 5 bases and J by 6 bases, with 10 bases between them. Germline values: CDR1 PRHDT, CDR2 FYEKMQ (reference sequence). CDR3 in DNA: TGTGCCAGCAGCCGAACCTCCGATGGCTACACCTTC. This translates into CASSRTSDGYTF.

The CDR3 reads CASSQSRTTGLEAFF. The CDR3 DNA reads as TGTGCCAGTAGTCAATCCCGGACGACAGGGCTTGAAGCTTTCTTT. The chain combines TRBV19 with TRBJ1-1, with 7 nucleotides matching TRBD1. The CDR3 has 15 residues. Germline CDR1 reads LNHDA; CDR2 reads SQIVND (reference sequence). J was trimmed by 7 bases and V by 5 bases; bases with no gene match: 13.

The chain couples TRBV10-2 to TRBJ1-4; D call uncertain. Germline V gene sequence: CDR1 WSHSY, CDR2 SAAADI. There are 15 residues in the CDR3. Trimming cost V 3 bases and J 0 bases, with 8 bases left between them. In nucleotides, the CDR3 is TGCGCCAGCAGTGATGGCACCGCAACTAATGAAAAACTGTTTTTT. Its translation: CASSDGTATNEKLFF.

This chain uses TRBV6-6 with TRBJ2-5; tentatively, D is TRBD2 (6 bases). Germline CDR1 is MNHNY and CDR2 is SVGAGI (reference sequence). With 1 base removed from V and 4 bases from J, the gap between germline ends came to 13 bases. The CDR3 contains 15 residues. Written as DNA, the CDR3 is TGTGCCAGCAGTTACTGGAGGGAGGCAGGAGAGACCCAGTACTTC. It yields the protein CASSYWREAGETQYF.

This clonotype was seen only a few times. This chain links TRBV4-3 with TRBJ2-5, with D unresolved. This CDR3 is built from 11 residues. CDR1 is LGHNA and CDR2 is YSLEER in the germline V gene. Trimming removed 0 bases from V and 6 bases from J, with 2 bases in between. The CDR3 sequence is CASSQDQTQYF. The CDR3 nucleotides are TGCGCCAGCAGCCAAGACCAGACCCAGTACTTC.

The chain has TRBV10-3 and TRBJ1-3; D perhaps matches TRBD1 (6 bases). Trimming shortened V by 0 bases and J by 0 bases, and 18 bases separated the two germline ends. The CDR3 is made up of 19 amino acids. The V gene's germline CDR1 is ENHRY and CDR2 SYGVKD. The DNA for the CDR3 is TGTGCCATCAGTGAGTCCGCGCGGGGAGACAGGACCTCTGGAAACACCATATATTTT. Its translation: CAISESARGDRTSGNTIYF.